One and the same sample provided the 23 T cell receptor beta chains below, sequenced in a study of T-cell memory formation after mild COVID-19. TCRdb reprocessed the 5' RACE reads with MiXCR, giving one entry per CDR3 protein. The table records about 620,000 distinct CDR3 sequences, about a sixth of them present only once. Sequencing was done on a sample of PBMCs or a T cell subset sorted from them (not recorded which). All receptors derive from an adult woman who had mild COVID-19 (a few samples of this study predate the infection). Cell type and time point are not known.

The V and J genes are TRBV7-9 and TRBJ1-2, with 9 bases identical to TRBD1. The CDR3 totals 18 residues. Germline CDR1 SEHNR, CDR2 FQNEAQ (reference sequence). Trimming at V came to 4 bases and at J to 2 bases, leaving 14 bases not matched to a gene. The CDR3 DNA sequence: TGTGCCAGCAGCTCTCGGACAGGGGCACGTGGGTCGAACTATGGCTACACCTTC. It specifies CASSSRTGARGSNYGYTF. Filled out from reference TRBV7-9 and TRBJ1-2, the complete variable domain reads DTGVSQNPRHKITKRGQNVTFRCDPISEHNRLYWYRQTLGQGPEFLTYFQNEAQLEKSRLLSDRFSAERPKGSFSTLEIQRTEQGDSAMYLCASSSRTGARGSNYGYTFGSGTRLTVV.

This sequence joins TRBV7-9 and TRBJ2-4; TRBD2 aligns across 11 bases. The CDR3 has 20 amino acids. Germline V gives CDR1 SEHNR, CDR2 FQNEAQ (reference sequence). J gave up 0 bases and V 5 bases, and 15 bases lay outside the gene matches. CDR3: CASSQNAALAGGLAKNIQYF. The CDR3 DNA reads as TGTGCCAGCAGCCAGAACGCGGCGCTAGCGGGAGGCTTAGCCAAAAACATTCAGTACTTC.

This sequence joins TRBV3-1 and TRBJ2-4; tentatively, D is TRBD2 (5 bases). The CDR3 extends over 14 amino acids. The germline CDR1 and CDR2 sequences are LGHDT and YNNKEL (reference sequence). Between the trimmed V and J ends, which lost 6 bases and 4 bases, there was a span of 13 bases. The CDR3 protein is CASSEISGKNIQYF. The CDR3 nucleotides read TGTGCCAGCAGTGAGATCAGCGGAAAAAACATTCAGTACTTC.

There are a few counts of this clonotype. The chain links TRBV20-1 to TRBJ2-3; TRBD2 matches at 10 bases. V lost 1 base, J lost 5 bases, and 3 bases stayed unmatched. Germline lookup yields CDR1 DFQATT and CDR2 SNEGSKA (reference sequence). The CDR3 loop spans 14 amino acids. The CDR3 region has the DNA TGCAGTGCTAGAGGACTAGCGGGTAAAGATACGCAGTATTTT. Translation: CSARGLAGKDTQYF.

This sequence joins TRBV7-9 and TRBJ2-4, with D possibly TRBD2 on 5 matching bases. With 8 bases removed from V and 3 bases from J, the gap between germline ends came to 14 bases. The CDR3 length is 14 residues. Germline V CDR1 and CDR2: SEHNR, FQNEAQ (reference sequence). The CDR3 nucleotides read TGTGCCAGCCGGGGAAGCATGGGCAAAAACATTCAGTACTTC. It encodes CASRGSMGKNIQYF.

The chain is built from TRBV7-2 and TRBJ1-2; weak D call: TRBD1 (5 bases). V gave up 1 base and J gave up 8 bases, with 14 bases separating them. CDR1 is SGHTA, CDR2 FQGNSA, per germline. This CDR3 has 14 residues. The CDR3 nucleotides read TGTGCCAGCAGCTTAGGGGAGGGGAAAAGCGGCTACACCTTC. It yields the protein CASSLGEGKSGYTF.

This clonotype came up many times. CDR3 DNA sequence: TGTGCCATCAGACCCGGACAGGGGGCCGATACGCAGTATTTT. Its protein product is CAIRPGQGADTQYF. The chain links TRBV10-3 to TRBJ2-3, with 11 bases matching TRBD1. J was trimmed by 6 bases and V by 6 bases; bases with no gene match: 5. The CDR3 covers 14 residues. Germline CDR1 and CDR2: ENHRY and SYGVKD.

This clonotype was recorded many times. This chain connects TRBV7-9 to TRBJ2-4; 8 nucleotides match TRBD2. V trimming: 5 bases; J trimming: 9 bases; junction bases outside the gene matches: 6. The CDR3 spans 13 residues. The germline V gene has CDR1 SEHNR and CDR2 FQNEAQ (reference sequence). The CDR3 region has the DNA TGTGCCAGCAGCGCCGGACTAGCCGGCATTCAGTACTTC. As protein: CASSAGLAGIQYF.

The chain recombines TRBV29-1 with TRBJ2-1, with 11 bases lining up with TRBD2. J lost 3 bases, V lost 5 bases, and 3 bases had no gene match. CDR1 and CDR2 from the germline V gene are SQVTM and ANQGSEA. The CDR3 is 14 residues long. The CDR3: CSVSSGGLYNEQFF. CDR3 DNA sequence: TGCAGCGTTTCTAGCGGGGGGCTCTACAATGAGCAGTTCTTC.

In its sample, this clonotype was seen a few times. The J gene is TRBJ1-2, the V gene TRBV29-1; the D is unclear. This CDR3 has 11 amino acids. Trimming shortened V by 7 bases and J by 6 bases, and 12 bases separated the two germline ends. From germline, CDR1 is SQVTM and CDR2 ANQGSEA. CDR3 in amino acids: CSEWTQHGYTF. The CDR3 nucleotides are TGCAGCGAATGGACTCAACATGGCTACACCTTC. The complete variable domain, with remaining parts taken from reference TRBV29-1 and TRBJ1-2, reads SAVISQKPSRDICQRGTSLTIQCQVDSQVTMMFWYRQQPGQSLTLIATANQGSEATYESGFVIDKFPISRPNLTFSTLTVSNMSPEDSSIYLCSEWTQHGYTFGSGTRLTVV.

In the case of this clonotype: One junction end disagrees with the germline gene, perhaps due to a read error. The V call is TRBV12-3 or TRBV12-4, the J call TRBJ2-3; tentative D call: TRBD1 (5 bases). The CDR3 spans 16 residues. Written as DNA, the CDR3 is TGTGCCAGCAGTTCTGGGGCCTCACCGGGCACATATACGCAGTATTTT. It yields the protein CASSSGASPGTYTQYF.

The sample holds a few counts of this clonotype. This chain joins TRBV7-2 and TRBJ2-1, with D perhaps TRBD2 (6 bases). The CDR3 covers 12 residues. The germline CDR1 and CDR2 sequences are SGHTA and FQGNSA. Trimming pared 10 bases from V and 9 bases from J, leaving 16 bases between. CDR3 residues: CATARDSPEQFF. For the CDR3, the DNA is TGTGCCACGGCGCGGGATAGTCCTGAGCAGTTCTTC.

There are a few counts of this clonotype. The CDR3 spells CAWTGAPNSPLHF. The CDR3, as DNA: TGTGCCTGGACAGGGGCCCCTAATTCACCCCTCCACTTT. The rearrangement uses TRBV30 and TRBJ1-6; perhaps TRBD1 as D (6 bases). This CDR3 region has 13 residues. V lost 4 bases and J lost 6, with 10 bases in between. Germline CDR1 reads GTSNPN; CDR2 reads SVGIG (reference sequence). Full variable domain (outside the CDR3, taken from reference TRBV30 and TRBJ1-6): SQTIHQWPATLVQPVGSPLSLECTVEGTSNPNLYWYRQAAGRGLQLLFYSVGIGQISSEVPQNLSASRPQDRQFILSSKKLLLSDSGFYLCAWTGAPNSPLHFGNGTRLTVT.

This clonotype has more than one count but fewer than ten. The rearrangement links TRBV3-1 to TRBJ2-2; perhaps TRBD1 as D (6 bases). CDR3 size: 14 residues. From germline, CDR1 is LGHDT and CDR2 YNNKEL (reference sequence). V dropped 7 bases and J dropped 1 base, with 10 bases sitting between them. The CDR3, as DNA: TGTGCCAGCACCGCGACAGGGAACACCGGGGAGCTGTTTTTT. Amino acids: CASTATGNTGELFF.

In its sample, this clonotype was seen many times. The junction and the germline gene differ at one end; a read error may be behind it. V is TRBV5-1 and J is TRBJ2-3, with a weak D call TRBD2 (5 bases). The germline V gene has CDR1 SGHRS and CDR2 YFSETQ. This CDR3 comprises 13 residues. The CDR3 bases are TGTGCCAGCAGCTTAGGAGGAGCAGATACGCAGTATTTT. Translation gives CASSLGGADTQYF.

The chain links TRBV7-3 to TRBJ1-5; D is undetermined. V was trimmed by 5 bases and J by 5 bases, leaving 10 bases between them. This CDR3 comprises 13 residues. The V gene's germline CDR1 is SGHTA and CDR2 FQGTGA. The CDR3 here is CASSTTRDQPQHF. DNA for the CDR3: TGTGCCAGCAGCACGACTAGGGATCAGCCCCAGCATTTT.

V gene TRBV18 combines with J gene TRBJ1-2; the D is unclear. Trimming left V 6 bases short and J 1 base short, with 18 bases between. CDR1 KGHSH and CDR2 LQKENI come from the germline V gene. This CDR3 region has 16 residues. The CDR3 DNA reads TGTGCCAGCTCCCAGCAGACCACTCCAGTTAACTATGGCTACACCTTC. It translates to CASSQQTTPVNYGYTF. Full variable domain (missing parts from reference TRBV18 and TRBJ1-2): NAGVMQNPRHLVRRRGQEARLRCSPMKGHSHVYWYRQLPEEGLKFMVYLQKENIIDESGMPKERFSAEFPKEGPSILRIQQVVRGDSAAYFCASSQQTTPVNYGYTFGSGTRLTVV.

This clonotype has just a few counts. CDR3 sequence (DNA): TGTGCCAGCAGCTTAGGATCGTTAACAGCTGGAAACACCATATATTTT. Translation gives CASSLGSLTAGNTIYF. This chain uses TRBV7-8 with TRBJ1-3, with D hard to call. Germline V gives CDR1 SGHVS, CDR2 FQNEAQ. V lost 1 base and J 2 bases, leaving 12 bases between the germline ends. The CDR3 is 16 amino acids. Full variable domain (remainder filled in from reference TRBV7-8 and TRBJ1-3): GAGVSQSPRYKVAKRGQDVALRCDPISGHVSLFWYQQALGQGPEFLTYFQNEAQLDKSGLPSDRFFAERPEGSVSTLKIQRTQQEDSAVYLCASSLGSLTAGNTIYFGEGSWLTVV.

This clonotype was recorded a few times. J is TRBJ2-1 and V is TRBV5-4; 7 bases fit TRBD2. Trimming removed 0 bases from V and 8 bases from J; junction bases left unmatched: 11. Germline CDR1 and CDR2: SGHNT and YYREEE (reference sequence). The CDR3 is 16 residues long. The CDR3 region has the DNA TGTGCCAGCAGCTTGGGGCCGGGACTACGTTTCGATGAGCAGTTCTTC. Its protein product is CASSLGPGLRFDEQFF.

This clonotype was seen only once. The chain recombines TRBV6-5 with TRBJ1-1, with D perhaps matching TRBD1 (5 bases). Germline assignment: CDR1 MNHEY and CDR2 SVGAGI. V lost 2 bases to trimming and J lost 1 base, with 11 bases between them. The length of the CDR3 is 15 residues. Written as DNA, the CDR3 is TGTGCCAGCAGTTACCATTTAGGACAGAACACTGAAGCTTTCTTT. Encoded protein: CASSYHLGQNTEAFF.

This clonotype was recorded a few times. The rearrangement links TRBV7-2 to TRBJ2-3; 9 bases map to TRBD2. J gave up 7 bases and V 5 bases, and 10 bases lay outside the gene matches. Germline-derived CDR1 and CDR2 are SGHTA and FQGNSA. This CDR3 is 15 amino acids long. The CDR3, as DNA: TGTGCCAGCAGCAGAGACCTAGCGGGGTATAATACGCAGTATTTT. This codes for CASSRDLAGYNTQYF.

This clonotype was recorded a few times. This sequence joins TRBV11-3 and TRBJ2-5, with D perhaps assigned TRBD1 or TRBD2 (5 bases each). Between the trimmed V and J ends, which lost 6 bases and 5 bases, there was a span of 19 bases. The CDR3 covers 15 residues. CDR1 is SGHNT and CDR2 is YENEEA in the germline V gene. The CDR3 here is CASSHGARAYETQYF. The CDR3 nucleotides read TGTGCCAGCAGTCATGGGGCGAGGGCCTACGAGACCCAGTACTTC.

This clonotype came up many times. The chain uses TRBV11-2 and TRBJ2-4; 11 bases map to TRBD1. CDR3 length: 14 residues. Germline-derived CDR1 and CDR2 are SGHAT and FQNNGV. V trimming: 5 bases; J trimming: 9 bases; junction bases outside the gene matches: 6. DNA for the CDR3: TGTGCCAGCAGCACCCCGGGACAGGGGGGCATTCAGTACTTC. This translates into CASSTPGQGGIQYF. Based on the CDR3 plus reference TRBV11-2 and TRBJ2-4, the full variable domain is EAGVAQSPRYKIIEKRQSVAFWCNPISGHATLYWYQQILGQGPKLLIQFQNNGVVDDSQLPKDRFSAERLKGVDSTLKIQPAKLEDSAVYLCASSTPGQGGIQYFGAGTRLSVL.